A single sample is the source of the 27 T cell receptor beta chains below, sequenced in a study of T-cell reconstitution after alpha-beta-depleted transplantation in children. Unique molecular identifiers were built into the TCRbeta library. Each CDR3 protein gets one entry after TCRdb re-called the PCR reads with MiXCR. The data contain about 200,000 distinct CDR3 sequences, about 8.4% of them seen just once; the ten biggest clones take up about 40%. The sequenced sample was PBMCs, mostly from graft donor cells, obtained 360 days after TCRalphabeta/CD19-depleted stem cell transplant. The receptor source for this set is a male patient between 2 and 15 years old who had a stem cell transplant for acute myeloid leukemia, so the T cells may come from the graft donor.

There are many counts of this clonotype. The chain carries TRBV12-3 or TRBV12-4 and TRBJ1-1; D is uncertain. The V end was cut by 5 bases, the J end by 4 bases, with 11 bases between. The CDR3 is 13 amino acids. The CDR3 here is CASSLRGFTEAFF. The DNA of the CDR3 is TGTGCCAGCAGTCTCCGGGGATTCACTGAAGCTTTCTTT.

This clonotype was detected ten times or more. The J gene is TRBJ2-7, the V gene TRBV12-3 or TRBV12-4; D is unclear. The CDR3 totals 13 residues. V was trimmed by 0 bases and J by 2 bases, leaving 5 bases between them. CDR3 loop: CASSLAGTYEQYF. The DNA for the CDR3 is TGTGCCAGCAGTTTAGCAGGGACCTACGAGCAGTACTTC.

This chain links TRBV7-3 with TRBJ2-2; 8 nucleotides align to TRBD2. The CDR3 is made up of 16 amino acids. V lost 5 bases, J lost 1 base, and 6 bases stayed unmatched. Per germline, CDR1 SGHTA and CDR2 FQGTGA. DNA for the CDR3: TGTGCCAGCAGCCTAAATAGCGGGATGAACACCGGGGAGCTGTTTTTT. Amino acids: CASSLNSGMNTGELFF.

The rearrangement joins TRBV6-5 to TRBJ1-3, with D maybe TRBD1 (5 bases). V lost 0 bases and J 11 bases, leaving 20 bases between the germline ends. The germline CDR1 and CDR2 sequences are MNHEY and SVGAGI. The CDR3 length is 16 residues. Written as DNA, the CDR3 is TGTGCCAGCAGTTACTCGAGAGGGGACCGGAGTTTCCCCATATATTTT. It yields the protein CASSYSRGDRSFPIYF.

The J gene is TRBJ2-7, the V gene TRBV20-1; D is ambiguous. Germline V lookup: CDR1 DFQATT, CDR2 SNEGSKA (reference sequence). The length of the CDR3 is 14 residues. V was pared by 0 bases and J by 6 bases, with 15 bases between. DNA of the CDR3: TGCAGTGCTAGAGATCGTGGGATAGCAGGCGAGCAGTACTTC. This encodes CSARDRGIAGEQYF.

This clonotype occurred many times. The CDR3 is CASSLRGPAYEQYF. The CDR3 bases are TGTGCCAGCAGTTTACGGGGACCGGCCTACGAGCAGTACTTC. V gene TRBV27 combines with J gene TRBJ2-7; D is possibly TRBD1 or TRBD2 (5 bases each). The CDR3 length is 14 residues. Germline CDR1 is MNHEY and CDR2 is SMNVEV (reference sequence). V shed 2 bases and J shed 2 bases, with 10 bases lying between them.

This clonotype appeared a few times. The chain couples TRBV20-1 to TRBJ2-3, with a weak D call TRBD2 (6 bases). CDR1 is DFQATT, CDR2 SNEGSKA, per germline (reference sequence). The germline V and J ends were trimmed by 3 bases and 0 bases, with 13 bases remaining between them. CDR3 length: 15 amino acids. This CDR3 is CSASQSGTSTDTQYF. The CDR3 nucleotides read TGCAGTGCTAGTCAGTCGGGGACTAGCACAGATACGCAGTATTTT.

V and J are TRBV5-1 and TRBJ2-3, with TRBD1 as a possible D gene (5 bases). Germline V gives CDR1 SGHRS, CDR2 YFSETQ. The CDR3 has 14 amino acids. V shed 4 bases and J shed 6 bases, with 15 bases lying between them. The CDR3 coding sequence is TGCGCCAGCAGCCAGTACAGTGGGGCGGATACGCAGTATTTT. Translation: CASSQYSGADTQYF.

The chain recombines TRBV3-1 with TRBJ2-5; possible D gene TRBD1, 5 bases. Germline CDR1 LGHDT, CDR2 YNNKEL (reference sequence). Deletions cut 3 bases from V and 5 bases from J, with 10 bases between. CDR3 length: 13 amino acids. CDR3 in amino acids: CASSHTGPETQYF. Here the CDR3 DNA reads TGTGCCAGCAGCCATACAGGACCGGAGACCCAGTACTTC.

This clonotype was recorded at least ten times. The chain recombines TRBV10-3 with TRBJ2-3, with 7 bases lining up with TRBD1. There are 14 residues in the CDR3. Germline CDR1 and CDR2: ENHRY and SYGVKD. V shed 2 bases, J shed 3 bases, and the junction held 2 bases outside the gene matches. The CDR3 nucleotides are TGTGCCATCAGTGAGCCGGGACAGACAGATACGCAGTATTTT. It translates to CAISEPGQTDTQYF.

In this sample, this clonotype turned up a few times. The chain uses TRBV5-1 and TRBJ2-1, with 10 bases matching TRBD2. J was trimmed by 6 bases and V by 0 bases; bases with no gene match: 3. The CDR3 contains 15 residues. Germline V gives CDR1 SGHRS, CDR2 YFSETQ. The CDR3 region has the DNA TGCGCCAGCAGCTTGGGCGCTAGCGGGGGCAATGAGCAGTTCTTC. Translating it yields CASSLGASGGNEQFF.

This clonotype has just a few counts. This sequence joins TRBV10-3 and TRBJ2-7; tentative D call: TRBD2 (5 bases). Germline CDR1 and CDR2: ENHRY and SYGVKD. V shed 10 bases and J shed 6 bases, with 25 bases lying between them. The CDR3 length is 15 residues. CDR3 nucleotide sequence: TGTGCCACCCATCTCGCAGTGGGAGATGCCTCCGAGCAGTACTTC. Translation gives CATHLAVGDASEQYF.

This clonotype was detected ten times or more. V gene TRBV5-1 combines with J gene TRBJ2-5; 7 nucleotides agree with TRBD2. Germline V gives CDR1 SGHRS, CDR2 YFSETQ. The ends lost 1 base at V and 5 bases at J; junction bases unmatched: 5. This CDR3 is 14 amino acids long. For the CDR3, the DNA is TGCGCCAGCAGCTTGACGGGGGGATGGGAGACCCAGTACTTC. Translated, it gives CASSLTGGWETQYF.

On this clonotype: This may be a read error: a much more frequent sequence differs by one nucleotide. The V call is TRBV20-1, the J call TRBJ2-2; 8 bases align to TRBD1. This CDR3 comprises 17 residues. Germline values: CDR1 DFQATT, CDR2 SNEGSKA (reference sequence). In DNA, the CDR3 is TGCTGTGCTAGAATACCCAGGGGGCAGTCGAACACCGGGGAGCTGTTTTTT. Translation: CCARIPRGQSNTGELFF.

The genes are TRBV27 and TRBJ2-2, with D hard to call. V lost 10 bases to trimming and J lost 0 bases, with 9 bases between them. Germline assignment: CDR1 MNHEY and CDR2 SMNVEV (reference sequence). The CDR3 covers 13 residues. In DNA form, the CDR3 reads TGTGCCATCAGCTCCCCGAACACCGGGGAGCTGTTTTTT. Translation: CAISSPNTGELFF.

The chain carries TRBV20-1 and TRBJ2-1, with D maybe TRBD2 (5 bases). Between the trimmed V and J ends, which lost 3 bases and 1 base, there was a span of 10 bases. This CDR3 spans 14 amino acids. Germline V CDR1 and CDR2: DFQATT, SNEGSKA (reference sequence). CDR3 sequence: CSASRAGSYNEQFF. The CDR3 DNA reads as TGCAGTGCTAGTCGGGCGGGTTCCTACAATGAGCAGTTCTTC.

In its sample, this clonotype was seen many times. This chain links TRBV6-5 with TRBJ1-4; no clear D gene. Looked up from germline, CDR1 is MNHEY and CDR2 is SVGAGI. Trimming removed 2 bases at V and 4 bases at J, with 11 bases between. The CDR3 totals 15 residues. The CDR3 DNA reads as TGTGCCAGCAGTTACAATGGTGGAGATAATGAAAAACTGTTTTTT. Amino acid sequence: CASSYNGGDNEKLFF.

This clonotype has only a few counts. The chain employs TRBV2 and TRBJ2-7; D gene ambiguous. This CDR3 spans 12 amino acids. Germline CDR1 is SNHLY and CDR2 is FYNNEI. V lost 3 bases, J lost 2 bases, and 5 bases lay in between. CDR3 bases: TGTGCCAGCAGTGAGGAGACCTACGAGCAGTACTTC. Translated: CASSEETYEQYF.

This clonotype was detected ten times or more. Germline and junction disagree at one end, which may indicate a read error. The chain combines TRBV11-2 with TRBJ1-1; 9 bases are shared with TRBD1. This CDR3 comprises 14 residues. The germline V gene has CDR1 SGHAT and CDR2 FQNNGV. Written as DNA, the CDR3 is TGCGCCAGCAGCCTCGGACAGGGGTACACTGAAGCTTTCTTT. Translation: CASSLGQGYTEAFF.

CDR3 coding DNA: TGTGCCAGCAGCCCCGGGCGGGAGAACACTGAAGCTTTCTTT. This sequence encodes CASSPGRENTEAFF. V gene TRBV4-2 combines with J gene TRBJ1-1; no firm D call. Germline V CDR1 and CDR2: LGHNA, YNFKEQ. This CDR3 is built from 14 residues. V lost 4 bases and J 1 base, leaving 10 bases between the germline ends.

This clonotype was recorded many times. The CDR3: CASRLVPWMQFF. CDR3 coding DNA: TGTGCAAGTCGCTTGGTACCTTGGATGCAGTTCTTC. The J gene is TRBJ2-1, the V gene TRBV12-2. TRBV12-2 is a known pseudogene. This CDR3 comprises 12 residues.

This clonotype has at least ten counts. V is TRBV29-1 and J is TRBJ1-1; a possible D gene is TRBD1 (6 bases). This CDR3 has 12 residues. V shed 4 bases and J shed 7 bases, with 13 bases lying between them. In germline, CDR1 is SQVTM, CDR2 ANQGSEA. The CDR3 coding sequence is TGCAGCGTTGGGCGTTGGGGGCTTGAAGCTTTCTTT. Translated: CSVGRWGLEAFF.

This clonotype was seen a handful of times. The gene calls are TRBV12-3 or TRBV12-4 and TRBJ2-7, with D perhaps matching TRBD1 or TRBD2 (5 bases each). The CDR3 has 13 amino acids. V was cut by 7 bases and J by 6 bases, with 16 bases left in between. The CDR3 nucleotides read TGTGCCAGCAAATCGACAGCGGCTGGCGAGCAGTACTTC. Protein sequence: CASKSTAAGEQYF.

The V gene is TRBV5-1, the J gene TRBJ2-7; maybe TRBD2 (6 bases). There are 16 residues in the CDR3. Trimming left V 1 base short and J 6 bases short, with 20 bases between. Germline V gene data show CDR1 as SGHRS and CDR2 as YFSETQ. The CDR3, as DNA: TGCGCCAGCAGCTTGCGACCTTTGGGGGAGGTAGGCGAGCAGTACTTC. Its translation: CASSLRPLGEVGEQYF.

This clonotype was detected many times. The J gene is TRBJ2-5, the V gene TRBV12-3 or TRBV12-4, with D tentatively TRBD2 (6 bases). Between the trimmed V and J ends, which lost 4 bases and 2 bases, there was a span of 11 bases. The CDR3 totals 14 residues. The CDR3, as DNA: TGTGCCAGCAGTTCAACCAGCGGGCAAGAGACCCAGTACTTC. It encodes CASSSTSGQETQYF.

This clonotype was counted a few times. This sequence joins TRBV16 and TRBJ1-2; D is perhaps TRBD1 (5 bases). In germline, CDR1 is KGHSY, CDR2 FQNENV. CDR3 length: 15 amino acids. Deletions cut 6 bases from V and 3 bases from J, with 17 bases between. The CDR3 loop reads CASSPIHGTDYGYTF. CDR3 sequence (DNA): TGTGCCAGCAGTCCTATACATGGGACGGACTATGGCTACACCTTC.

The chain has TRBV12-3 or TRBV12-4 and TRBJ2-7, with TRBD2 as a possible D gene (5 bases). This CDR3 comprises 13 residues. The V gene lost 6 bases and the J gene lost 3 bases, with 12 bases spanning the gap. This CDR3 reads CASRGRGSYEQYF. CDR3 in DNA: TGTGCCAGCAGAGGGAGAGGTAGCTACGAGCAGTACTTC.